Each of the 17 T cell receptor beta chains below was sequenced from the same sample in a study of patients and donors after allogeneic stem cell transplantation. TCRdb itself ran the RT-PCR reads through MiXCR, one entry per CDR3 protein. Altogether more than 850,000 distinct CDR3 sequences are present, about a sixth being singletons, with the ten largest covering 5% to 6.5%. Sequenced sample: blood, either unsorted or a sorted T cell fraction (not recorded which). The receptors come from a human donor who was either an allogeneic HSCT recipient or a stem cell or donor lymphocyte infusion donor (not recorded which). It is not recorded whose cells these are; they may come from a transplant donor.

This clonotype was detected a few times. J is TRBJ2-5 and V is TRBV7-9, with D tentatively TRBD1 or TRBD2 (5 bases each). This CDR3 has 14 residues. V was shortened by 3 bases and J by 3 bases, with 11 bases between the two germline ends. Germline CDR1 reads SEHNR; CDR2 reads FQNEAQ (reference sequence). The CDR3 sequence is CASSLGVSKETQYF. CDR3 bases: TGTGCCAGCAGCTTGGGGGTGTCGAAAGAGACCCAGTACTTC.

This chain links TRBV7-8 with TRBJ1-1; D is unresolved. This CDR3 is 14 amino acids long. Germline V gene lookup returns CDR1 SGHVS and CDR2 FQNEAQ. Trimming removed 0 bases at V and 6 bases at J, with 11 bases between. The CDR3 nucleotides read TGTGCCAGCAGCTTAGCGGCCCGGCGCGCTGAAGCTTTCTTT. Amino acid sequence: CASSLAARRAEAFF.

Only a few counts were recorded for this clonotype. The chain is built from TRBV5-1 and TRBJ2-3; D perhaps matches TRBD1 (5 bases). The V end was cut by 6 bases, the J end by 2 bases, with 16 bases between. Germline lookup yields CDR1 SGHRS and CDR2 YFSETQ. The CDR3 has 15 amino acids. The CDR3 reads CASNELAGSTDTQYF. CDR3 nucleotide sequence: TGCGCCAGCAACGAACTGGCAGGGTCCACAGATACGCAGTATTTT. The full variable domain, with the rest looked up from reference TRBV5-1 and TRBJ2-3, is KAGVTQTPRYLIKTRGQQVTLSCSPISGHRSVSWYQQTPGQGLQFLFEYFSETQRNKGNFPGRFSGRQFSNSRSEMNVSTLELGDSALYLCASNELAGSTDTQYFGPGTRLTVL.

This clonotype has a handful of counts. J is TRBJ2-7 and V is TRBV29-1; 9 bases match TRBD2. After removal of 4 bases from V and 3 bases from J, the junction contained 13 bases not matched to a gene. The CDR3 spans 16 residues. Germline V CDR1 and CDR2: SQVTM, ANQGSEA. CDR3 loop: CSVGGEWTSVDYEQYF. In nucleotides, the CDR3 is TGCAGCGTTGGGGGGGAATGGACTAGCGTGGACTACGAGCAGTACTTC.

This sequence joins TRBV27 and TRBJ1-1, with D possibly being TRBD1 (5 bases). Germline assignment: CDR1 MNHEY and CDR2 SMNVEV (reference sequence). V was pared by 1 base and J by 4 bases, with 10 bases between. The CDR3 consists of 14 residues. The CDR3 nucleotides are TGTGCCAGCAGTTTATTTGGGGGAGGCACTGAAGCTTTCTTT. Its protein is CASSLFGGGTEAFF.

This clonotype was detected a few times. This chain uses TRBV28 with TRBJ1-5, with 11 nucleotides matching TRBD1. This CDR3 is 15 amino acids long. J was trimmed by 6 bases and V by 3 bases; bases with no gene match: 4. Per germline, CDR1 MDHEN and CDR2 SYDVKM. This CDR3 is CASSFFGTGGQPQHF. The CDR3 DNA follows: TGTGCCAGCAGTTTTTTCGGGACAGGGGGTCAGCCCCAGCATTTT.

This clonotype was counted a few times. The rearrangement uses TRBV7-2 and TRBJ2-1; TRBD2 agrees at 7 bases. CDR1 is SGHTA and CDR2 is FQGNSA in the germline V gene. The CDR3 covers 15 residues. V shed 1 base, J shed 9 bases, and the junction held 9 bases outside the gene matches. The CDR3 bases are TGTGCCAGCAGCTTAGGACGGGGGGTACTACGTGAGCAGTTCTTC. Translating gives CASSLGRGVLREQFF.

V gene TRBV24-1 combines with J gene TRBJ2-3, with D possibly TRBD2 on 6 matching bases. The germline V and J ends were trimmed by 10 bases and 6 bases, with 10 bases remaining between them. This CDR3 has 11 amino acids. Germline V gene data show CDR1 as KGHDR and CDR2 as SFDVKD. CDR3 region: CATGAGDTQYF. The CDR3 nucleotides are TGTGCCACGGGTGCGGGGGATACGCAGTATTTT.

This clonotype appeared many times. The rearrangement uses TRBV7-2 and TRBJ1-5, with unresolved D. The ends were cut back, 6 bases at V and 3 bases at J, with 9 bases in the middle. The germline V gene encodes CDR1 SGHTA and CDR2 FQGNSA. This CDR3 is 13 amino acids long. The CDR3: CASSPRFNQPQHF. The CDR3 DNA reads TGTGCCAGCAGTCCACGGTTCAATCAGCCCCAGCATTTT. Full variable domain (outside the CDR3, taken from reference TRBV7-2 and TRBJ1-5): GAGVSQSPSNKVTEKGKDVELRCDPISGHTALYWYRQSLGQGLEFLIYFQGNSAPDKSGLPSDRFSAERTGGSVSTLTIQRTQQEDSAVYLCASSPRFNQPQHFGDGTRLSIL.

The chain couples TRBV5-6 to TRBJ1-5; D remains unclear. This CDR3 has 16 amino acids. The germline gives CDR1 SGHDT, CDR2 YYEEEE. Trimming took 1 base from V and 2 from J, leaving 13 bases between them. Written as DNA, the CDR3 is TGTGCCAGCAGCTTGAGCCGCGGGTTGGGCAATCAGCCCCAGCATTTT. Translation gives CASSLSRGLGNQPQHF. Using reference TRBV5-6 and TRBJ1-5 for the parts outside the CDR3, the full variable domain is DAGVTQSPTHLIKTRGQQVTLRCSPKSGHDTVSWYQQALGQGPQFIFQYYEEEERQRGNFPDRFSGHQFPNYSSELNVNALLLGDSALYLCASSLSRGLGNQPQHFGDGTRLSIL.

The chain carries TRBV7-8 and TRBJ2-7; TRBD1 agrees at 10 bases. Germline V gives CDR1 SGHVS, CDR2 FQNEAQ. The J segment lost 4 bases and the V segment lost 5 bases, leaving 11 bases of the junction unmatched. This CDR3 is 16 amino acids long. The CDR3, as DNA: TGTGCCAGCAGCCCGGGACAGGGGAAGAATCCTTACGAGCAGTACTTC. This sequence encodes CASSPGQGKNPYEQYF.

The table lists this clonotype with a few counts. The genes are TRBV11-2 and TRBJ2-1; 12 positions match TRBD2. Germline V CDR1 and CDR2: SGHAT, FQNNGV. After removal of 4 bases from V and 0 bases from J, the junction contained 13 bases not matched to a gene. The CDR3 is 20 amino acids. CDR3 coding DNA: TGTGCCAGCAGCTCTCCCCTAGCGGGGGGGCAAGGTTACTCCTACAATGAGCAGTTCTTC. This sequence encodes CASSSPLAGGQGYSYNEQFF.

The CDR3 is CASSSSGGLLGELFF. The DNA of the CDR3 is TGCGCCAGCAGCTCCAGCGGGGGACTACTAGGGGAGCTGTTTTTT. V gene TRBV4-1 combines with J gene TRBJ2-2, with 8 bases aligning to TRBD2. V gave up 5 bases and J gave up 8 bases; unmatched junction bases: 10. Germline lookup yields CDR1 MGHRA and CDR2 YSYEKL. The CDR3 is 15 amino acids.

This clonotype was counted between two and nine times. The V call is TRBV21-1, the J call TRBJ1-6; the table calls TRBD1, which could not be checked here. TRBV21-1 is noted as a pseudogene. CDR3 length equals 16 residues. The CDR3, as DNA: TGTGCCACAACTACTGCAGGGAAGGGCTATAATTCACCCCTCCACTTT. Protein sequence: CATTTAGKGYNSPLHF.

The chain recombines TRBV5-1 with TRBJ1-4; possibly TRBD1 for D (6 bases). Germline CDR1 reads SGHRS; CDR2 reads YFSETQ. This CDR3 contains 18 residues. V shed 0 bases and J shed 6 bases, with 21 bases lying between them. The CDR3 loop is CASSLAGAGRGSYEKLFF. The CDR3 nucleotides are TGCGCCAGCAGCTTGGCGGGGGCAGGACGCGGATCCTATGAAAAACTGTTTTTT.

V gene TRBV6-6 combines with J gene TRBJ2-7; D uncertain. Looked up from germline, CDR1 is MNHNY and CDR2 is SVGAGI (reference sequence). Trimming removed 0 bases at V and 5 bases at J, with 5 bases between. The CDR3 is made up of 12 amino acids. The CDR3 spells CASSYSQDEQYF. The CDR3 coding sequence is TGTGCCAGCAGTTACTCTCAGGACGAGCAGTACTTC.

This clonotype has only a few counts. CDR3 amino acids: CASSLSGGPYTEAFF. The CDR3 DNA is TGTGCCAGCAGTTTAAGCGGAGGGCCTTACACTGAAGCTTTCTTT. The chain employs TRBV12-3 or TRBV12-4 and TRBJ1-1, with unresolved D. This CDR3 is built from 15 residues. V was clipped by 2 bases and J by 3 bases, with 13 bases between them.